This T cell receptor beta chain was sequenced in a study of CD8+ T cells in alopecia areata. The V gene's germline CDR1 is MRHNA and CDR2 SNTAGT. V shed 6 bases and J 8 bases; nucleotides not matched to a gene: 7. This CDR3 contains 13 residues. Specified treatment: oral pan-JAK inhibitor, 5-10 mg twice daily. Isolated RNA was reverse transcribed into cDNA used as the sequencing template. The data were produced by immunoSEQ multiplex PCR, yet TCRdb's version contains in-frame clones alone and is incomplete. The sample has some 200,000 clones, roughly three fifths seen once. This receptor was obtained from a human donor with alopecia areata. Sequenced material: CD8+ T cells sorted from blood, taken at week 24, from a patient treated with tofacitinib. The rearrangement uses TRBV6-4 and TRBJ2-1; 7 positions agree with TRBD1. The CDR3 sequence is CASSPTGVDEQFF. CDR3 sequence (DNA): TGTGCCAGCAGCCCAACAGGGGTCGATGAGCAGTTCTTC.